Shown below are 12 T cell receptor beta chains from a single sample sequenced in a study of OX40 agonist ivuxolimab in advanced cancers. Preparation of the library involved the immunoSEQ multiplex PCR assay. Imported from immuneACCESS, the table was reduced by TCRdb to in-frame sequences with V and J called. These copies leave out some clones; in studies compared against another copy, an unresolved V gene accounts for under half, and the cause of the remainder is not known. This sample holds about 35,000 clones; over 80% were observed only once. Jointly, the top ten make up around a quarter of the sample. The sequencing here drew on CD4+ or CD8+ T cells sorted from blood, taken in a trial of the OX40 agonist ivuxolimab. The origin of the receptors is an adult with an advanced solid tumor such as melanoma, head and neck, liver or kidney cancer.

V gene TRBV21-1 combines with J gene TRBJ2-2. TRBV21-1 is a pseudogene. This CDR3 has 16 residues. The DNA of the CDR3 is TGTGCCAGCAGCGCATCAGACCACTCGAACACCGGGGAGCTGTTTTTT. This translates into CASSASDHSNTGELFF.

V is TRBV15 and J is TRBJ2-6; D not certain. Germline V CDR1 and CDR2: LNHNV, YYDKDF (reference sequence). V dropped 1 base and J dropped 4 bases, with 8 bases sitting between them. The CDR3 contains 15 residues. Here the CDR3 reads CATSRGGLGANVLTF. Written as DNA, the CDR3 is TGTGCCACCAGCAGAGGAGGCCTCGGGGCCAACGTCCTGACTTTC.

CDR3 protein: CASSLSQSYGYTF. In nucleotides, the CDR3 is TGTGCCAGCAGTTTATCCCAGAGCTATGGCTACACCTTC. The V gene is TRBV27, the J gene TRBJ1-2; no clear D gene. This CDR3 has 13 amino acids. The V and J ends lost 0 bases and 4 bases respectively, with 6 bases between them. In germline, CDR1 is MNHEY, CDR2 SMNVEV (reference sequence).

The chain combines TRBV27 with TRBJ2-2; 8 bases fit TRBD2. Germline trimming cut 7 bases from V and 0 bases from J; bases unmatched to any gene: 4. Germline CDR1 reads MNHEY; CDR2 reads SMNVEV (reference sequence). The CDR3 length is 15 residues. DNA for the CDR3: TGTGCCAGCACCCTAGCGGGCACGAACACCGGGGAGCTGTTTTTT. Its translation: CASTLAGTNTGELFF.

The J gene is TRBJ2-1, the V gene TRBV14; TRBD1 matches at 8 bases. CDR3 size: 15 residues. The germline CDR1 and CDR2 sequences are SGHDN and FVKESK. With 3 bases clipped from V and 8 bases from J, the junction kept 9 bases outside the gene matches. The CDR3 is CASSHGQGMVYEQFF. The DNA of the CDR3 is TGTGCCAGCAGCCACGGACAGGGTATGGTCTATGAGCAGTTCTTC.

V is TRBV4-1 and J is TRBJ2-3; D call uncertain. Germline loops: CDR1 MGHRA, CDR2 YSYEKL. Trimming stripped 0 bases from V and 2 bases from J, with 6 bases between. The CDR3 spans 14 residues. DNA of the CDR3: TGCGCCAGCAGCCAAGACCCGTTCACAGATACGCAGTATTTT. Translation: CASSQDPFTDTQYF.

The rearrangement uses TRBV28 and TRBJ2-2; perhaps TRBD2 as D (6 bases). V lost 6 bases and J 1 base, leaving 12 bases between the germline ends. The CDR3 runs 15 residues. Germline V gene lookup returns CDR1 MDHEN and CDR2 SYDVKM. The CDR3 DNA reads as TGTGCCAGCAGCGGACTAACTCGGAACACCGGGGAGCTGTTTTTT. This sequence encodes CASSGLTRNTGELFF.

The V and J genes are TRBV19 and TRBJ2-7, with D possibly being TRBD1 (5 bases). Trimming took 4 bases from V and 0 from J, leaving 13 bases between them. This CDR3 has 15 amino acids. Germline values: CDR1 LNHDA, CDR2 SQIVND (reference sequence). The CDR3 spells CASSTWTTLSYEQYF. Written as DNA, the CDR3 is TGTGCCAGTAGTACATGGACAACGCTCTCCTACGAGCAGTACTTC.

The gene calls are TRBV27 and TRBJ2-7, with D perhaps matching TRBD1 (5 bases). Trimming cost V 3 bases and J 3 bases, with 9 bases left between them. This CDR3 region has 13 residues. CDR1 MNHEY and CDR2 SMNVEV come from the germline V gene (reference sequence). In nucleotides, the CDR3 is TGTGCCAGCAGTTTTTCCAGGGACTACGAGCAGTACTTC. This gives the protein CASSFSRDYEQYF.

The V call is TRBV27, the J call TRBJ2-1; 10 bases map to TRBD1. J gave up 8 bases and V 8 bases, and 9 bases lay outside the gene matches. The CDR3 length is 14 residues. Germline V CDR1 and CDR2: MNHEY, SMNVEV (reference sequence). CDR3 region: CASQYRDRGYEQFF. CDR3 sequence (DNA): TGTGCCAGCCAATACCGGGACAGGGGATATGAGCAGTTCTTC.

This clone was observed a handful of times. As DNA, the CDR3 is TGTGCCAGCAGTTCCACAAGGACTAGCGGGGGCACCGGGGAGCTGTTTTTT. This encodes CASSSTRTSGGTGELFF. The V call is TRBV28, the J call TRBJ2-2; 13 bases match TRBD2. Germline V lookup: CDR1 MDHEN, CDR2 SYDVKM. V gave up 4 bases and J gave up 4 bases; unmatched junction bases: 6. The CDR3 contains 17 residues.

The V gene is TRBV6-1, the J gene TRBJ1-1, with D possibly matching TRBD1 (5 bases). V shed 6 bases and J shed 3 bases, with 14 bases lying between them. The germline V gene encodes CDR1 MNHNS and CDR2 SASEGT. The CDR3 loop spans 14 amino acids. The CDR3 sequence: CASRNPLRDTEAFF. The DNA of the CDR3 is TGTGCCAGCAGGAACCCGCTCAGGGACACTGAAGCTTTCTTT.